Here is one T cell receptor beta chain with its context. Seattle cases were enrolled at active infection and followed longitudinally. The data stem from a study of blood T cell repertoires in COVID-19. Whole-study context: Acute and convalescent COVID-19 samples came from the United States, Italy and Spain. PBMCs, B-cell-depleted T cells, or T cells provided the cDNA or gDNA that made up the material.

Original handling: Scientists estimated how many nucleated cells there were by amplifying reference gene primers. Generated by immunoSEQ multiplex PCR, the TCRdb table keeps only in-frame clones and is missing some. Clone size and the V and J calls come from that table; the DNA yielded D and trimming. Of about 210,000 clones in the sample, 84% were seen once. Per germline, CDR1 SGHNT and CDR2 YYREEE (reference sequence). The CDR3 spans 13 residues. V was clipped by 1 base and J by 5 bases, with 10 bases between them. The chain has TRBV5-4 and TRBJ2-7; D perhaps matches TRBD1 (6 bases). This receptor was obtained from a woman older than 75 with COVID-19, enrolled during active disease. The sequencing input was peripheral blood. CDR3 residues: CASSLIGQHEQYF. CDR3 in DNA: TGTGCCAGCAGCTTGATCGGACAGCACGAGCAGTACTTC. Filled out from reference TRBV5-4 and TRBJ2-7, the complete variable domain reads ETGVTQSPTHLIKTRGQQVTLRCSSQSGHNTVSWYQQALGQGPQFIFQYYREEENGRGNFPPRFSGLQFPNYSSELNVNALELDDSALYLCASSLIGQHEQYFGPGTRLTVT.